This T cell receptor beta chain appears in the sequencing data of a study of blood T cell repertoires in COVID-19. This table comes from immunoSEQ multiplex PCR, and its TCRdb copy is limited to in-frame clones, with some not included. The sample holds 220,000 or so clones, approximately 81% seen once. CDR3 length: 16 amino acids. After removal of 5 bases from V and 6 bases from J, the junction contained 11 bases not matched to a gene. Germline values: CDR1 SGHTS, CDR2 YDEGEE. This sequence originates from a woman in her fifties or sixties who had recovered from COVID-19. The rearrangement uses TRBV5-8 and TRBJ1-5; 10 nucleotides agree with TRBD1. What was sequenced was peripheral blood. CDR3 sequence reads: CASRSVAGQGSQPQHF. Written as DNA, the CDR3 is TGTGCCAGCAGATCGGTGGCGGGACAGGGGTCTCAGCCCCAGCATTTT.